These 15 T cell receptor beta chains came from one sample sequenced in a study of radiotherapy plus CTLA-4 blockade in lung cancer. Assay used: immunoSEQ multiplex PCR; TCRdb lists only in-frame clones, some missing. The table includes 75,000 to 100,000 clones, roughly 88% detected once. The material sequenced was peripheral blood, taken from a patient treated with radiotherapy plus ipilimumab. The receptors shown here come from a human donor with non-small cell lung cancer that progressed on radiotherapy plus ipilimumab.

This sequence joins TRBV5-1 and TRBJ1-3; a weak D match, TRBD1 (5 bases). V shed 0 bases and J shed 0 bases, with 22 bases lying between them. The germline V gene has CDR1 SGHRS and CDR2 YFSETQ. The length of the CDR3 is 20 residues. The CDR3 bases are TGCGCCAGCAGCTTGGTCCCGAGGGGAGTCGGCTTCAGCTCTGGAAACACCATATATTTT. It yields the protein CASSLVPRGVGFSSGNTIYF.

V is TRBV27 and J is TRBJ2-7, with TRBD2 identical over 13 bases. The length of the CDR3 is 15 residues. V shed 5 bases and J 4 bases; nucleotides not matched to a gene: 5. CDR1 is MNHEY and CDR2 is SMNVEV in the germline V gene (reference sequence). CDR3 sequence reads: CASSLRTSGRYEQYF. CDR3 nucleotides: TGTGCCAGCAGTCTACGGACTAGCGGGAGATACGAGCAGTACTTC.

The chain is built from TRBV4-2 and TRBJ2-1; 9 nucleotides align to TRBD2. The V and J ends lost 3 bases and 0 bases, in that order; junction bases with no gene match: 3. Per germline, CDR1 LGHNA and CDR2 YNFKEQ. The CDR3 totals 16 residues. The CDR3 coding sequence is TGTGCCAGCAGCCAGGGACTAGCATCCTCCTACAATGAGCAGTTCTTC. Encoded protein: CASSQGLASSYNEQFF.

The rearrangement links TRBV27 to TRBJ1-5; the D is unclear. The CDR3 has 13 amino acids. The V gene's germline CDR1 is MNHEY and CDR2 SMNVEV (reference sequence). V lost 2 bases and J lost 5, with 7 bases in between. The DNA of the CDR3 is TGTGCCAGCAGTTTAAACGGATATCAGCCCCAGCATTTT. It is translated as CASSLNGYQPQHF.

The rearrangement links TRBV5-8 to TRBJ1-5, with D perhaps matching TRBD1 (5 bases). Germline values: CDR1 SGHTS, CDR2 YDEGEE. This CDR3 region has 15 residues. V lost 5 bases to trimming and J lost 3 bases, with 15 bases between them. The CDR3 bases are TGTGCCAGCAGTAAATTGCAGGGTGTCAATCAGCCCCAGCATTTT. It yields the protein CASSKLQGVNQPQHF. The full variable domain, rest sourced from reference TRBV5-8 and TRBJ1-5, is EAGVTQSPTHLIKTRGQQATLRCSPISGHTSVYWYQQALGLGLQFLLWYDEGEERNRGNFPPRFSGRQFPNYSSELNVNALELEDSALYLCASSKLQGVNQPQHFGDGTRLSIL.

The rearrangement joins TRBV29-1 to TRBJ2-5; 11 positions agree with TRBD2. V shed 4 bases and J 7 bases; nucleotides not matched to a gene: 26. Germline V gives CDR1 SQVTM, CDR2 ANQGSEA. CDR3 length equals 20 residues. The CDR3 region has the DNA TGCAGCGTTGGGTCATTCCGGGGCCTAGCGGGAGGAAGAAGAAGGTCGACCCAGTACTTC. This encodes CSVGSFRGLAGGRRRSTQYF.

The chain combines TRBV19 with TRBJ1-3, with D hard to call. Between the trimmed V and J ends, which lost 3 bases and 0 bases, there was a span of 6 bases. CDR1 and CDR2 (germline): LNHDA, SQIVND (reference sequence). The CDR3 runs to 14 residues. The chain's CDR3 is CASSISNSGNTIYF. Written as DNA, the CDR3 is TGTGCCAGTAGTATCTCGAACTCTGGAAACACCATATATTTT.

The chain employs TRBV6-5 and TRBJ2-7; no definite D call. CDR1 and CDR2 from the germline V gene are MNHEY and SVGAGI. The CDR3 sequence is 13 residues long. The V and J ends lost 5 bases and 7 bases respectively, with 15 bases between them. CDR3 amino acids: CASSENGGLEQYF. In DNA, the CDR3 is TGTGCCAGCAGTGAGAACGGTGGCCTGGAGCAGTACTTC.

Turning to this clone: The sample carries other DNA sequences with the same CDR3. This chain uses TRBV2 with TRBJ1-2; no firm D call. The V gene lost 4 bases and the J gene lost 5 bases, with 5 bases spanning the gap. Germline V gene sequence: CDR1 SNHLY, CDR2 FYNNEI. This CDR3 comprises 11 residues. CDR3: CASSVGYGYTF. CDR3 coding DNA: TGTGCCAGCAGTGTGGGGTATGGCTACACCTTC.

The genes are TRBV2 and TRBJ1-4; 7 bases are a match to TRBD1. CDR1 is SNHLY and CDR2 is FYNNEI in the germline V gene. This CDR3 is built from 13 residues. J was trimmed by 7 bases and V by 5 bases; bases with no gene match: 4. The CDR3 here is CASSQQGSEKLFF. The CDR3 DNA follows: TGTGCCAGCAGTCAACAGGGGTCTGAAAAACTGTTTTTT.

The chain links TRBV23-1 to TRBJ2-1; possible D gene TRBD2, 6 bases. TRBV23-1 is assigned to the ORF class and has an uncertain function. The CDR3 is 12 residues long. The ends were cut back, 3 bases at V and 7 bases at J, with 7 bases in the middle. CDR3 sequence: CASSHGGNEQFF. The CDR3 coding sequence is TGCGCCAGCAGTCATGGGGGGAATGAGCAGTTCTTC.

The chain couples TRBV7-8 to TRBJ2-1, with D unclear. The V gene lost 5 bases and the J gene lost 9 bases, with 17 bases spanning the gap. CDR3 length: 14 residues. The germline CDR1 and CDR2 sequences are SGHVS and FQNEAQ. The CDR3 nucleotides read TGTGCCAGCAGCCCCCGAGCGCCGGCGCTTGAGCAGTTCTTC. It specifies CASSPRAPALEQFF.

In this sample, this clone turned up a few times. This chain links TRBV6-5 with TRBJ2-2, with TRBD2 matching 7 bases. This CDR3 is built from 14 residues. Germline CDR1 is MNHEY and CDR2 is SVGAGI. J was trimmed by 4 bases and V by 6 bases; bases with no gene match: 5. DNA for the CDR3: TGTGCCAGCAGCAGAGGGAGGGTCACCGGGGAGCTGTTTTTT. Its protein product is CASSRGRVTGELFF.

This chain links TRBV5-4 with TRBJ2-7; tentative D call: TRBD1 (6 bases). The CDR3 is 13 residues long. V lost 2 bases and J lost 1, with 7 bases in between. The germline gives CDR1 SGHNT, CDR2 YYREEE (reference sequence). The CDR3 reads CASSLGQSYEQYF. The CDR3 DNA reads TGTGCCAGCAGCTTAGGACAGTCCTACGAGCAGTACTTC.

This chain uses TRBV15 with TRBJ2-1; a possible D gene is TRBD2 (6 bases). The CDR3 spans 18 residues. Germline-derived CDR1 and CDR2 are LNHNV and YYDKDF (reference sequence). Between the trimmed V and J ends, which lost 0 bases and 5 bases, there was a span of 20 bases. CDR3 bases: TGTGCCACCAGCAGAGATCAGCCGGGTAGCGGAGGGGACAATGAGCAGTTCTTC. Protein: CATSRDQPGSGGDNEQFF.